A selection of T cell receptor beta chains follows, all from one sample in a study of T cells in Graves' hyperthyroidism and ophthalmopathy. One entry per CDR3 protein, called by TCRdb with MiXCR from the multiplex PCR reads. The table shows under 800,000 distinct CDR3 sequences, with 14% occurring only once. The sample was blood. All receptors come from a woman aged 18-30 years with Graves' hyperthyroidism. Each CDR3 is given with its conserved first and last residue. D genes are given only for firm matches. Not every row has a clone size; where given, it reads once, few, many or a size class.

TRBD1	TRBV5-6	few	TRBJ1-2	CASTETGTNYGYTF	TGTGCCAGCACCGAGACAGGGACCAACTATGGCTACACCTTC
-	TRBV6-1	many	TRBJ2-7	CASSEDTQLAYEQYF	TGTGCCAGCAGTGAAGATACCCAGCTTGCCTACGAGCAGTACTTC
-	TRBV20-1	many	TRBJ2-7	CSAPPVGRGFAGEQYF	TGCAGTGCCCCCCCGGTAGGGCGTGGGTTCGCGGGAGAGCAGTACTTC
-	TRBV29-1	-	TRBJ2-5	CSVESKGQLETQYF	TGCAGCGTTGAAAGTAAAGGGCAATTGGAGACCCAGTACTTC
-	TRBV28	-	TRBJ2-6	CASSSYGVLTF	TGTGCCAGCAGTTCTTACGGCGTCCTGACTTTC
-	TRBV4-3	-	TRBJ2-3	CASSQEAVGAGDTQYF	TGCGCCAGCAGCCAAGAGGCGGTCGGGGCGGGAGATACGCAGTATTTT
-	TRBV6-5	few	TRBJ2-5	CASSYSPETQYF	TGTGCCAGCAGTTACTCCCCCGAGACCCAGTACTTC
-	TRBV7-9	many	TRBJ2-7	CASSRTSSYEQYF	TGTGCCAGCAGCCGTACCTCCTCCTACGAGCAGTACTTC
-	TRBV7-9	-	TRBJ1-4	CASSLPGPNEKLFF	TGTGCCAGCAGCTTACCGGGACCGAATGAAAAACTGTTTTTT
TRBD1	TRBV27	many	TRBJ1-1	CASSQRDRGHWDTEAFF	TGTGCCAGCAGTCAAAGGGACAGGGGGCACTGGGACACTGAAGCTTTCTTT
-	TRBV10-3	-	TRBJ2-2	CAILFPTGELFF	TGTGCCATCTTATTTCCCACCGGGGAGCTGTTTTTT
-	TRBV7-8	many	TRBJ1-6	CASSAGRLRSPPLHF	TGTGCCAGCAGCGCTGGGAGGCTCCGTAGTCCACCCCTCCACTTT
-	TRBV30	many	TRBJ2-5	CAWTTGTRIQETQYF	TGTGCCTGGACGACAGGAACTAGAATCCAAGAGACCCAGTACTTC
-	TRBV12-3/TRBV12-4	many	TRBJ2-7	CASSSPAVANYEQYF	TGTGCCAGCAGTTCTCCGGCTGTAGCGAACTACGAGCAGTACTTC
-	TRBV27	few	TRBJ1-2	CASSHQGGGNGYTF	TGTGCCAGCAGTCATCAGGGTGGTGGAAATGGCTACACCTTC
TRBD2	TRBV29-1	few	TRBJ2-7	CSVGGGGEQYF	TGCAGCGTTGGCGGGGGAGGCGAGCAGTACTTC
TRBD2	TRBV28	many	TRBJ2-5	CASSLLAGRETQYF	TGTGCCAGCAGTTTACTAGCGGGACGAGAGACCCAGTACTTC
-	TRBV12-3/TRBV12-4	many	TRBJ1-5	CASSSRGQSNQPQHF	TGTGCCAGCAGTTCTAGAGGACAGAGCAATCAGCCCCAGCATTTT
TRBD1	TRBV6-2/TRBV6-3	many	TRBJ2-1	CASSWTGGNEQFF	TGTGCCAGCAGTTGGACAGGGGGCAATGAGCAGTTCTTC
-	TRBV12-3/TRBV12-4	many	TRBJ1-2	CASTEDNYGYTF	TGTGCCAGTACTGAGGATAACTATGGCTACACCTTC
TRBD2	TRBV12-3/TRBV12-4	many	TRBJ2-7	CASSFSGSTPYEQYF	TGTGCCAGCAGTTTTAGCGGGAGTACCCCCTACGAGCAGTACTTC
-	TRBV10-3	-	TRBJ2-7	CAISEEGPTYEQYF	TGTGCCATCAGTGAGGAGGGACCGACCTACGAGCAGTACTTC
TRBD1	TRBV7-2	many	TRBJ2-7	CASSARDRPMWEQYF	TGTGCCAGCAGCGCCCGGGACAGGCCTATGTGGGAGCAGTACTTC
TRBD2	TRBV24-1	few	TRBJ2-1	CATSEAGLDYNEQFF	TGTGCCACCAGTGAGGCTGGACTAGACTACAATGAGCAGTTCTTC
-	TRBV7-9	-	TRBJ2-3	CASRRSQDTQYF	TGTGCCAGCAGACGCTCCCAAGATACGCAGTATTTT
TRBD2	TRBV7-3	many	TRBJ2-5	CASSLTPSGRPQVETQYF	TGTGCCAGCAGCTTAACGCCTAGCGGGAGGCCCCAGGTGGAGACCCAGTACTTC
-	TRBV12-3/TRBV12-4	many	TRBJ1-2	CASSLRGGYGYTF	TGTGCCAGCAGTTTAAGGGGTGGCTATGGCTACACCTTC
-	TRBV18	-	TRBJ2-7	CASSLWSSGDEQYF	TGTGCCAGCTCCCTCTGGTCCTCCGGGGACGAGCAGTACTTC
-	TRBV4-1	-	TRBJ2-3	CASSQETGADTQYF	TGCGCCAGCAGCCAAGAAACCGGGGCGGATACGCAGTATTTT
-	TRBV15	-	TRBJ1-1	CATSRTLSNTEAFF	TGTGCCACCAGCAGAACACTCTCGAACACTGAAGCTTTCTTT
TRBD1	TRBV7-2	many	TRBJ2-7	CASSQTGSTYEQYF	TGTGCCAGCAGTCAGACAGGGTCCACCTACGAGCAGTACTTC
-	TRBV20-1	-	TRBJ1-2	CSARDPGYLGGYTF	TGCAGTGCTAGAGACCCAGGATACTTGGGAGGCTACACCTTC
TRBD1	TRBV28	many	TRBJ2-7	CASSPGQGRHEQYF	TGTGCCAGCAGTCCGGGACAGGGGAGGCACGAGCAGTACTTC
-	TRBV5-1	many	TRBJ2-7	CASSFGGLNTYEQYF	TGCGCCAGCAGCTTCGGGGGACTGAACACCTACGAGCAGTACTTC
TRBD1	TRBV2	-	TRBJ2-7	CASRPSRTGYEQYF	TGTGCCAGCAGACCCTCACGGACAGGCTACGAGCAGTACTTC
-	TRBV15	few	TRBJ1-3	CATSTTVTASGNTIYF	TGTGCCACCAGCACAACAGTTACCGCTTCTGGAAACACCATATATTTT
-	TRBV6-1	few	TRBJ2-3	CASSSAESTDTQYF	TGTGCCAGCAGTTCGGCGGAGAGCACAGATACGCAGTATTTT
-	TRBV27	many	TRBJ2-1	CASSRQGGNEQFF	TGTGCCAGCAGCAGACAGGGAGGCAATGAGCAGTTCTTC
TRBD2	TRBV7-8	-	TRBJ2-3	CASSLRRLAGFTDTQYF	TGTGCCAGCAGCTTACGGAGACTAGCGGGGTTCACAGATACGCAGTATTTT
TRBD2	TRBV6-1	-	TRBJ2-3	CASRRLAGRRGTDTQYF	TGTGCCAGCAGGCGACTAGCGGGCCGCAGAGGCACAGATACGCAGTATTTT
-	TRBV11-2	many	TRBJ1-4	CASSLPGWGEKLFF	TGTGCCAGCAGCTTACCGGGATGGGGTGAAAAACTGTTTTTT
TRBD2	TRBV6-1	many	TRBJ2-5	CASSDLGTSGRSRLETQYF	TGTGCCAGCAGTGACCTTGGGACTAGCGGGAGGTCCCGGCTAGAGACCCAGTACTTC
-	TRBV27	few	TRBJ2-5	CASSPRDSARETQYF	TGTGCCAGCAGTCCCCGGGACTCCGCCCGGGAGACCCAGTACTTC
TRBD1	TRBV5-1	-	TRBJ2-2	CASSLARTGGNTGELFF	TGCGCCAGCAGCTTGGCCCGGACAGGGGGCAACACCGGGGAGCTGTTTTTT
TRBD1	TRBV5-1	-	TRBJ1-3	CASSSGQASGNTIYF	TGCGCCAGCAGCTCAGGACAGGCCTCTGGAAACACCATATATTTT
TRBD2	TRBV2	-	TRBJ2-7	CASSQFLTSGSQEQYF	TGTGCCAGCAGTCAGTTTCTGACTAGCGGGAGCCAAGAGCAGTACTTC
TRBD2	TRBV11-2	many	TRBJ2-1	CASSLSSGRATNEQFF	TGTGCCAGCAGCTTATCAAGCGGGAGGGCCACCAATGAGCAGTTCTTC
-	TRBV6-1	many	TRBJ1-1	CASSDSANTEAFF	TGTGCCAGCAGCGACAGCGCGAACACTGAAGCTTTCTTT
-	TRBV30	many	TRBJ1-1	CAWSVLTEAFF	TGTGCCTGGAGTGTACTGACTGAAGCTTTCTTT
-	TRBV7-9	many	TRBJ2-7	CASSLAGDSSYEQYF	TGTGCCAGCAGCTTAGCAGGTGACAGTTCCTACGAGCAGTACTTC